The 6 T cell receptor beta chains listed next were all sequenced from one sample in a study of CD8+ T cells in alopecia areata. The sample's treatment: oral pan-JAK inhibitor, 5-10 mg twice daily. It was cDNA, reverse transcribed from extracted RNA, that served as the sequencing template. Produced via immunoSEQ multiplex PCR; TCRdb's table is partial and in-frame only. Counted here are 120,000 to 150,000 clones, about 86% occurring once; the ten biggest clones make up less than 15%. The source material was CD8+ T cells sorted from blood, sampled at week 4, from a patient treated with tofacitinib. The source of these receptors is a human donor with alopecia areata.

The chain is built from TRBV29-1 and TRBJ2-5; the match to TRBD1 covers 7 bases. Trimming took 7 bases from V and 2 from J; bases not matched to a gene: 4. This CDR3 is 12 amino acids long. CDR1 is SQVTM, CDR2 ANQGSEA, per germline. This chain's CDR3 is CSADRDQETQYF. The CDR3 nucleotides read TGCAGCGCTGACAGGGATCAAGAGACCCAGTACTTC.

The genes are TRBV14 and TRBJ1-1; D possibly corresponds to TRBD1 (5 bases). CDR1 is SGHDN and CDR2 is FVKESK in the germline V gene. Trimming stripped 1 base from V and 6 bases from J, with 9 bases between. The CDR3 runs to 13 residues. The CDR3 nucleotides are TGTGCCAGCAGCCAAGCGGACAACTCTGAAGCTTTCTTT. It yields the protein CASSQADNSEAFF.

The V call is TRBV6-5, the J call TRBJ2-3, with D hard to call. The CDR3 consists of 13 residues. The germline V gene has CDR1 MNHEY and CDR2 SVGAGI. The V end lost 8 bases, the J end lost 2 bases, and 11 bases lay between the germline ends. In DNA, the CDR3 is TGTGCCAGCTCCTTTGGTCCCACAGATACGCAGTATTTT. As protein: CASSFGPTDTQYF.

This chain links TRBV2 with TRBJ2-7; possible D gene TRBD2, 5 bases. V was pared by 8 bases and J by 3 bases, with 11 bases between. The CDR3 consists of 12 residues. Germline V CDR1 and CDR2: SNHLY, FYNNEI. The CDR3: CASGRLGYEQYF. CDR3 DNA sequence: TGTGCCAGCGGGAGATTGGGCTACGAGCAGTACTTC.

The chain recombines TRBV30 with TRBJ2-7; 11 positions match TRBD1. The CDR3 is made up of 13 amino acids. Germline values: CDR1 GTSNPN, CDR2 SVGIG (reference sequence). V lost 8 bases, J lost 6 bases, and 9 bases stayed unmatched. CDR3 in DNA: TGTGCCAGCGCGGGACAGGGGGATTCCGAGCAGTACTTC. Its translation: CASAGQGDSEQYF.

This sequence joins TRBV29-1 and TRBJ2-1; D perhaps matches TRBD2 (6 bases). The CDR3 sequence is 15 residues long. The germline gives CDR1 SQVTM, CDR2 ANQGSEA. The germline V and J ends were trimmed by 2 bases and 4 bases, with 15 bases remaining between them. DNA for the CDR3: TGCAGCGTTGAATATAGGCGGGACCTATACAATGAGCAGTTCTTC. Amino acid sequence: CSVEYRRDLYNEQFF.